Below are 10 T cell receptor beta chains sequenced from a single sample in a study of CD8 T cells in ankylosing spondylitis. Study outcomes and limitations: In ankylosing spondylitis blood, a motif of seven to nine highly homologous TCR beta variants appeared characteristic.

Each CDR3 protein gets one entry after TCRdb re-called the 5' RACE reads with MiXCR. The sample holds under 250,000 distinct CDR3 sequences, about 7% seen once. Which antigens these TCRs recognize remains unknown. The specimen was blood, either unsorted or a sorted T cell fraction (not recorded which). These receptors were taken from a male donor with ankylosing spondylitis.

This clonotype was found a few times. The rearrangement links TRBV7-6 to TRBJ2-3; TRBD2 matches 9 bases. Germline lookup yields CDR1 SGHVS and CDR2 FNYEAQ. This CDR3 contains 15 residues. The V segment lost 1 base and the J segment 4 bases; nucleotides outside the gene matches: 3. CDR3 residues: CASSLEAGGPDTQYF. For the CDR3, the DNA is TGTGCCAGCAGCTTAGAGGCGGGAGGGCCAGATACGCAGTATTTT.

V and J are TRBV10-1 and TRBJ1-4; tentative D call: TRBD1 (6 bases). Germline CDR1 is WNHNN and CDR2 is SYGVQD (reference sequence). This CDR3 is built from 13 residues. V lost 3 bases and J lost 10, with 12 bases in between. CDR3 sequence: CASSDLDSRKLFF. DNA for the CDR3: TGCGCCAGCAGTGACCTGGACAGTAGAAAACTGTTTTTT.

This clonotype has a count of ten or more. The rearrangement links TRBV18 to TRBJ2-7; TRBD1 might be the D (6 bases). The CDR3 extends over 16 amino acids. V lost 4 bases, J lost 4 bases, and 20 bases lay in between. Germline CDR1 KGHSH, CDR2 LQKENI. CDR3 region: CASSLKRDTGKYEQYF. CDR3 nucleotides: TGTGCCAGCTCACTGAAACGGGACACCGGCAAGTACGAGCAGTACTTC. The variable domain in full, with the rest retrieved from reference TRBV18 and TRBJ2-7, is NAGVMQNPRHLVRRRGQEARLRCSPMKGHSHVYWYRQLPEEGLKFMVYLQKENIIDESGMPKERFSAEFPKEGPSILRIQQVVRGDSAAYFCASSLKRDTGKYEQYFGPGTRLTVT.

This clonotype was recorded many times. The J gene is TRBJ2-2, the V gene TRBV7-9, with 7 bases lining up with TRBD1. The CDR3 runs 15 residues. Germline assignment: CDR1 SEHNR and CDR2 FQNEAQ (reference sequence). V shed 5 bases, J shed 6 bases, and the junction held 9 bases outside the gene matches. CDR3: CASSDMDRPPGELFF. The CDR3 DNA reads as TGTGCCAGCAGCGACATGGACAGGCCCCCCGGGGAGCTGTTTTTT.

This clonotype was found many times. This chain links TRBV6-5 with TRBJ2-7, with 9 bases fitting TRBD1. V lost 4 bases, J lost 9 bases, and 10 bases stayed unmatched. Germline V gene data show CDR1 as MNHEY and CDR2 as SVGAGI. The CDR3 loop spans 14 amino acids. CDR3 sequence reads: CASSSGTGLPPQYF. DNA for the CDR3: TGTGCCAGCAGTTCCGGGACAGGGCTCCCTCCGCAGTACTTC.

This clonotype was seen many times. V is TRBV24-1 and J is TRBJ2-1; TRBD1 agrees at 7 bases. V shed 6 bases, J shed 3 bases, and the junction held 1 base outside the gene matches. In germline, CDR1 is KGHDR, CDR2 SFDVKD. This CDR3 has 13 residues. CDR3 loop: CATSTGDYNEQFF. The CDR3 nucleotides read TGTGCCACCAGTACAGGGGACTACAATGAGCAGTTCTTC.

This clonotype was observed at least ten times. This chain uses TRBV4-3 with TRBJ2-7, with 7 nucleotides matching TRBD2. J lost 2 bases, V lost 1 base, and 8 bases had no gene match. Germline V CDR1 and CDR2: LGHNA, YSLEER. There are 16 residues in the CDR3. The CDR3 region has the DNA TGCGCCAGCAGCCAAGGGGCACGGGGACTACCCTACGAGCAGTACTTC. Protein product: CASSQGARGLPYEQYF.

This clonotype has at least ten counts. The chain uses TRBV14 and TRBJ2-3, with D possibly matching TRBD1 (5 bases). V was trimmed by 4 bases and J by 4 bases, leaving 12 bases between them. The CDR3 has 14 residues. The germline V gene encodes CDR1 SGHDN and CDR2 FVKESK. CDR3 sequence reads: CASSPTARADTQYF. CDR3 nucleotides: TGTGCCAGCAGCCCGACAGCTAGGGCAGATACGCAGTATTTT.

The genes are TRBV29-1 and TRBJ2-5, with a weak D call TRBD2 (6 bases). This CDR3 is 14 amino acids long. The V gene lost 4 bases and the J gene lost 5 bases, with 17 bases spanning the gap. From germline, CDR1 is SQVTM and CDR2 ANQGSEA. The CDR3 is CSVVLIRAGETQYF. The CDR3 nucleotides read TGCAGCGTTGTATTGATCAGGGCGGGGGAGACCCAGTACTTC.

This clonotype was seen many times. This chain links TRBV5-6 with TRBJ1-2; possibly TRBD1 for D (5 bases). The CDR3 extends over 12 amino acids. The germline V gene has CDR1 SGHDT and CDR2 YYEEEE. V was cut by 2 bases and J by 7 bases, with 9 bases left in between. Here the CDR3 DNA reads TGTGCCAGCAGCTTTTTAAGGGGTGGCTACACCTTC. Protein: CASSFLRGGYTF. Complete variable domain (other parts from reference TRBV5-6 and TRBJ1-2): DAGVTQSPTHLIKTRGQQVTLRCSPKSGHDTVSWYQQALGQGPQFIFQYYEEEERQRGNFPDRFSGHQFPNYSSELNVNALLLGDSALYLCASSFLRGGYTFGSGTRLTVV.